The clone carrying this TCR beta chain was found a few times. Attached unique molecular identifiers marked individual cDNA molecules. TCRdb processed the 5' RACE reads anew with MiXCR; each CDR3 protein has one entry. The data hold some 61,000 distinct CDR3 sequences, with 7.5% to 9% observed a single time. This sample was taken from a study of early T cells in non-severe SARS-CoV-2 infection. Whole-study context: Sequencing input comprised bulk RNA from unsorted whole blood; chain pairing was not available.

The CDR3 is 15 residues long. V gave up 5 bases and J gave up 0 bases, with 14 bases separating them. The chain joins TRBV12-3 or TRBV12-4 to TRBJ2-7; maybe TRBD1 (6 bases). This TCR derives from an adult who was a healthcare worker with PCR-confirmed SARS-CoV-2 infection or an uninfected control (not recorded which). Sequencing used whole blood, obtained at baseline. CDR3 sequence: CASSPPRTASYEQYF. The DNA for the CDR3 is TGTGCCAGCAGTCCACCCCGGACAGCCTCCTACGAGCAGTACTTC.